This note documents a single T cell receptor beta chain sequence. This specimen belongs to a study of blood T cell repertoires in COVID-19. Turning to the study itself: Some COVID-19 samples were acute and others convalescent; all came from the United States, Italy and Spain. From T cells, B-cell-depleted T cells, or PBMCs came the material, which was cDNA or gDNA.

The CDR3 consists of 15 residues. Germline V gene data show CDR1 as MNHEY and CDR2 as SMNVEV (reference sequence). The V end lost 3 bases, the J end lost 9 bases, and 20 bases lay between the germline ends. Only in-frame clones appear in the TCRdb table, and some are missing; sequencing was by immunoSEQ multiplex PCR. The sample lists about 98,000 clones; 81% were seen once. The source material was peripheral blood. This sequence was found in a woman of 80 years or more with acute or convalescent COVID-19. The V gene is TRBV27, the J gene TRBJ2-5, with D possibly being TRBD1 (6 bases). The CDR3 loop reads CASSFFNGGKTAQYF. In DNA, the CDR3 is TGTGCCAGCAGTTTTTTTAATGGGGGCAAGACGGCCCAGTACTTC.